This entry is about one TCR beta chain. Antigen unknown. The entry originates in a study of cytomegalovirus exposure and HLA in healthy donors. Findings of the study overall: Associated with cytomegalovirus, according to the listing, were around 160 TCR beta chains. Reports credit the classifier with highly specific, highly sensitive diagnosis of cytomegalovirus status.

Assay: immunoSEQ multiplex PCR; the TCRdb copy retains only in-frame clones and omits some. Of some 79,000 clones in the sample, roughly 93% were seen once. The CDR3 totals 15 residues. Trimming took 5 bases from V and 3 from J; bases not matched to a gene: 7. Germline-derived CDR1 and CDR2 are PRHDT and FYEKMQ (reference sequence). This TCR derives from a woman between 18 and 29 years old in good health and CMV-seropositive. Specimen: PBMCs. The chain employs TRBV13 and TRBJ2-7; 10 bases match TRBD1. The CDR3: CASSLRQGAFYEQYF. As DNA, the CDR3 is TGTGCCAGCAGCCTACGACAGGGGGCTTTCTACGAGCAGTACTTC.